This T cell receptor beta chain was recovered during a study of cytomegalovirus exposure and HLA in healthy donors. This clone came up a few times. No antigen is known for it. V lost 3 bases and J 2 bases, leaving 15 bases between the germline ends. Germline values: CDR1 WSHSY, CDR2 SAAADI. The CDR3 has 16 residues. Study-level findings and limits: A highly shared variant cluster was judged a likely technical artifact.

Both 60 Vbeta primers and 13 Jbeta primers went into the PCR. TCRdb keeps only in-frame clones here, not all; method: immunoSEQ multiplex PCR. This table holds 100,000 to 150,000 clones, roughly three quarters found once. The sequence derives from a woman aged 30 to 39 in good health and CMV-seronegative. The chain has TRBV10-2 and TRBJ2-3, with a tentative D call TRBD2 (7 bases). Sequencing input: PBMCs. The CDR3 sequence: CASSDGGRGPTDTQYF. DNA of the CDR3: TGCGCCAGCAGTGACGGAGGGCGGGGGCCCACAGATACGCAGTATTTT.